The next 12 T cell receptor beta chains were all read from a single sample in a study of T-cell reconstitution after alpha-beta-depleted transplantation in children. The authors prepared the TCRbeta library with unique molecular identifiers. Each CDR3 protein gets one entry after TCRdb re-called the PCR reads with MiXCR. The table has about 640,000 distinct CDR3 sequences, about 15% seen once. The input for sequencing was PBMCs from the stem cell graft donor, taken from the stem cell graft. Every receptor here comes from a human donor who donated a stem cell graft to a child with acute myeloid leukemia.

The table lists this clonotype with a few counts. The V and J genes are TRBV12-3 or TRBV12-4 and TRBJ1-2; D might be TRBD1 (6 bases). V gave up 3 bases and J gave up 12 bases, with 17 bases separating them. The CDR3 extends over 13 amino acids. The CDR3 here is CASSLAGGAKDTF. The CDR3 DNA reads as TGTGCCAGCAGTTTGGCGGGGGGGGCTAAAGACACCTTC.

This chain joins TRBV20-1 and TRBJ2-2; perhaps TRBD1 as D (6 bases). Germline CDR1 reads DFQATT; CDR2 reads SNEGSKA (reference sequence). V was trimmed by 0 bases and J by 8 bases, leaving 28 bases between them. The CDR3 extends over 19 amino acids. The CDR3, as DNA: TGCAGTGCTAGAGATCTCCGCCTTGCCTTGCAGGGGATAGATGGGGAGCTGTTTTTT. Protein product: CSARDLRLALQGIDGELFF.

There are many counts of this clonotype. V is TRBV12-3 or TRBV12-4 and J is TRBJ2-7, with D possibly being TRBD1 (5 bases). The CDR3 covers 15 residues. V was clipped by 6 bases and J by 3 bases, with 18 bases between them. CDR3 in amino acids: CASSRMPGSYYEQYF. The CDR3, as DNA: TGTGCCAGCAGCCGTATGCCAGGGTCATACTACGAGCAGTACTTC.

This clonotype was found a few times. The chain recombines TRBV5-1 with TRBJ2-1; 11 bases fit TRBD2. J gave up 6 bases and V 7 bases, and 9 bases lay outside the gene matches. Germline V lookup: CDR1 SGHRS, CDR2 YFSETQ. This CDR3 region has 15 residues. CDR3 protein: CASVELAGARNEQFF. In DNA form, the CDR3 reads TGCGCCAGCGTAGAACTAGCGGGGGCCCGCAATGAGCAGTTCTTC.

This clonotype was seen more than once but under ten times. V gene TRBV5-1 combines with J gene TRBJ1-2; TRBD1 aligns across 10 bases. The germline V gene has CDR1 SGHRS and CDR2 YFSETQ. The CDR3 is 15 amino acids. V shed 5 bases, J shed 7 bases, and the junction held 11 bases outside the gene matches. This chain's CDR3 is CASSRTGTGDGGYTF. The CDR3 bases are TGCGCCAGCAGTCGAACCGGGACAGGGGATGGTGGCTACACCTTC.

For this clonotype: A much bigger clone sits one base away, suggesting this may be a read error. The chain links TRBV20-1 to TRBJ1-3; possible D gene TRBD1, 5 bases. The CDR3 sequence is 13 residues long. The germline CDR1 and CDR2 sequences are DFQATT and SNEGSKA (reference sequence). V was trimmed by 8 bases and J by 0 bases, leaving 11 bases between them. In DNA form, the CDR3 reads TGCAGTACTACAGGATACTCTGGAAACACCATATATTTT. Amino acid sequence: CSTTGYSGNTIYF.

This clonotype showed up many times. The chain has TRBV27 and TRBJ2-1, with 8 bases that match TRBD1. The CDR3 extends over 13 amino acids. Germline CDR1 and CDR2: MNHEY and SMNVEV (reference sequence). V shed 5 bases and J 7 bases; nucleotides not matched to a gene: 4. The CDR3 spells CASSQGAWNEQFF. DNA of the CDR3: TGTGCCAGCAGTCAGGGGGCATGGAATGAGCAGTTCTTC.

At least ten counts were recorded for this clonotype. The chain recombines TRBV12-3 or TRBV12-4 with TRBJ2-7; D may correspond to TRBD1 or TRBD2 (5 bases each). This CDR3 has 15 residues. V was clipped by 5 bases and J by 3 bases, with 17 bases between them. CDR3 in amino acids: CASSPGRKKFYEQYF. The CDR3 nucleotides are TGTGCCAGCAGTCCGGGACGGAAGAAATTCTACGAGCAGTACTTC.

This clonotype has ten or more counts. This sequence joins TRBV20-1 and TRBJ2-1, with D possibly called TRBD1 or TRBD2 (5 bases each). CDR3 length: 14 residues. Germline V CDR1 and CDR2: DFQATT, SNEGSKA (reference sequence). Between the trimmed V and J ends, which lost 6 bases and 4 bases, there was a span of 16 bases. The CDR3 DNA follows: TGCAGTGCCACCGACCGGGACCCATACAATGAGCAGTTCTTC. It codes for CSATDRDPYNEQFF.

This clonotype appeared many times. The gene calls are TRBV6-5 and TRBJ2-7, with D uncertain. From germline, CDR1 is MNHEY and CDR2 SVGAGI. The CDR3 runs 11 residues. V was pared by 10 bases and J by 3 bases, with 10 bases between. The CDR3 loop is CATFRSYEQYF. CDR3 coding DNA: TGTGCCACCTTTAGAAGCTACGAGCAGTACTTC.

This clonotype was observed at least ten times. This rearrangement joins TRBV29-1 to TRBJ2-1; D possibly corresponds to TRBD1 (5 bases). Per germline, CDR1 SQVTM and CDR2 ANQGSEA. The germline V and J ends were trimmed by 4 bases and 5 bases, with 12 bases remaining between them. The CDR3 covers 13 residues. In nucleotides, the CDR3 is TGCAGCGTTGCAGGGCAGGGAAACAATGAGCAGTTCTTC. Its translation is CSVAGQGNNEQFF.

This clonotype was recorded at least ten times. The chain employs TRBV15 and TRBJ2-1; D is possibly TRBD2 (5 bases). The CDR3 has 15 residues. V lost 3 bases to trimming and J lost 7 bases, with 16 bases between them. CDR1 is LNHNV and CDR2 is YYDKDF in the germline V gene (reference sequence). CDR3 in amino acids: CATSRAIVERNEQFF. CDR3 DNA sequence: TGTGCCACCAGCAGGGCAATCGTCGAGCGGAATGAGCAGTTCTTC.